The following is a T cell receptor (beta chain) sequence with its context. Its specificity is not known. The sample originates from a study of blood T cells in healthy people across ages. Study results and caveats: As naive T cell percentage varied, TCR beta diversity correlated strongly with it. Long-lived donors exceeded aged donors in naive CD4+ cells and diversity.

Then a second PCR, running roughly 7 to 11 cycles, was carried out with a sample-barcoded 5' primer and a J-beta primer mix. A template-switch adaptor containing 12 random nucleotides labeled each cDNA molecule. MiXCR was run by TCRdb on the 5' RACE reads, yielding one entry per CDR3 protein. The repertoire holds approximately 1.5 million distinct CDR3 sequences, with under 55% as singletons. V dropped 0 bases and J dropped 12 bases, with 9 bases sitting between them. The CDR3 has 11 residues. Germline V gives CDR1 DFQATT, CDR2 SNEGSKA (reference sequence). This TCR was sampled from a woman younger than 30 in good health. The sample comprised blood. The V call is TRBV20-1, the J call TRBJ2-1; no clear D. DNA of the CDR3: TGCAGTGCTAGAGATGGGATGGTGCAGTTCTTC. Its translation: CSARDGMVQFF.